This is a list of T cell receptor beta chains from one sample in a study of blood T cell repertoires in COVID-19. This table comes from immunoSEQ multiplex PCR, and its TCRdb copy is limited to in-frame clones, with some not included. The sample consists of tens of thousands of clones, roughly 87% of them appearing once. The sequenced sample was peripheral blood. The receptors come from a man in his 60s with active COVID-19. CDR3s include the opening cysteine and the closing phenylalanine or tryptophan. D genes are given only for firm matches.

j_call,v_call,d_call,cdr3_aa,cdr3_nt
TRBJ1-3,TRBV25-1,TRBD1,CASSEPTGGYGNTIYF,TGTGCCAGCAGTGAACCCACAGGGGGCTATGGAAACACCATATATTTT
TRBJ1-2,TRBV11-2,TRBD1,CASSLGTGSGYTF,TGTGCCAGCAGCTTAGGGACAGGGAGCGGCTACACCTTC
TRBJ2-1,TRBV5-1,NA,CASSLARGSYNEQFF,TGCGCCAGCAGCTTGGCGCGGGGTTCCTACAATGAGCAGTTCTTC
TRBJ1-2,TRBV5-6,TRBD1,CASSPGTVYGYTF,TGTGCCAGCAGCCCAGGGACAGTCTATGGCTACACCTTC
TRBJ2-7,TRBV21-1,NA,CASSKVGSGGAYEQYF,TGTGCCAGCAGCAAAGTAGGGAGCGGGGGGGCCTACGAGCAGTACTTC
TRBJ2-6,TRBV29-1,NA,CSVSRTSGANVLTF,TGCAGCGTATCGCGGACATCTGGGGCCAACGTCCTGACTTTC
TRBJ2-1,TRBV6-4,TRBD1,CASSTGATYNEQFF,TGTGCCAGCAGTACAGGGGCAACCTACAATGAGCAGTTCTTC
TRBJ1-2,TRBV27,TRBD1,CASSLTARGANYGYTF,TGTGCCAGCAGTTTAACGGCCAGGGGGGCTAACTATGGCTACACCTTC
TRBJ1-2,TRBV5-6,NA,CASSLDRVYTF,TGTGCCAGCAGCTTGGACAGGGTCTACACCTTC
TRBJ1-2,TRBV5-5,NA,CASSSNTGVNGYTF,TGTGCCAGCAGCTCGAACACGGGTGTTAATGGCTACACCTTC
TRBJ2-7,TRBV18,TRBD1,CASLETGESYEQYF,TGTGCCAGCTTAGAGACAGGGGAGTCCTACGAGCAGTACTTC
TRBJ2-1,TRBV9,TRBD1,CASSVDPTGASYNEQFF,TGTGCCAGCAGCGTAGACCCGACAGGGGCCTCCTACAATGAGCAGTTCTTC
TRBJ2-1,TRBV7-7,TRBD1,CASSPDRGYEQFF,TGTGCTAGCAGCCCGGACAGGGGGTATGAGCAGTTCTTC
TRBJ2-5,TRBV7-3,NA,CASSLGGRGGETQYF,TGTGCCAGCAGCCTAGGCGGCAGGGGAGGGGAGACCCAGTACTTC
TRBJ1-2,TRBV27,TRBD1,CASSARQGNYGYTF,TGTGCCAGCAGTGCTCGACAGGGAAATTATGGCTACACCTTC